The rows below give T cell receptor beta chains drawn from one sample of a study of Graves' ophthalmopathy and Graves' hyperthyroidism. TCRdb re-derived calls from the multiplex PCR reads in MiXCR, one entry per CDR3 protein. The sample yields approximately 500,000 distinct CDR3 sequences, 13% to 15% seen once. Sequenced sample: blood. Receptors originate from a woman aged 30 to 39 with Graves' ophthalmopathy. Both conserved end residues are part of each CDR3. A D gene is named only where the DNA matches it firmly. A clone size is listed for some rows: how often the clone was seen (once, few, many), or a class if it is expanded.

NA	TRBV12-3/TRBV12-4	TRBJ1-1	TRBD1	15	TGTGCCAGCACCACGACAGGGCGAGCCAACACTGAAGCTTTCTTT	CASTTTGRANTEAFF
once	TRBV12-3/TRBV12-4	TRBJ1-1	NA	13	TGTGCCAGCAGTTTAGTTGGGGGGAATGGAGCTTTCTTT	CASSLVGGNGAFF
many	TRBV20-1	TRBJ2-7	TRBD2	20	TGCAGTGCTAGAGACGCTGGGACTAGCGGAAGCTCCGTCAAACCCTACGAGCAGTACTTC	CSARDAGTSGSSVKPYEQYF
few	TRBV11-2	TRBJ1-2	NA	18	TGTGCCAGCAGCTTAATGATCGAATACGACAGGCCCGGACCTGGCTACACCTTC	CASSLMIEYDRPGPGYTF
many	TRBV7-2	TRBJ2-7	NA	13	TGTGCCAGCAAAGGAGGGAACTCCTACGAGCAGTACTTC	CASKGGNSYEQYF
NA	TRBV6-2/TRBV6-3	TRBJ2-2	NA	12	TGTGCCAGCGGAACTGTCACCGGGGAGCTGTTTTTT	CASGTVTGELFF
NA	TRBV6-1	TRBJ2-7	NA	14	TGTGCCAGCAAACCACCGGGGGACAGCTACGAGCAGTACTTC	CASKPPGDSYEQYF
many	TRBV29-1	TRBJ2-7	NA	11	TGCAGCGGCGGGACAGACTACGAGCAGTACTTC	CSGGTDYEQYF
many	TRBV12-3/TRBV12-4	TRBJ1-5	NA	14	TGTGCCAGCAGTTTACAGTCGGGGAATCAGCCCCAGCATTTT	CASSLQSGNQPQHF
many	TRBV12-3/TRBV12-4	TRBJ1-1	NA	15	TGTGCCAGCAGTTTATTGTTGGGGTCCGACACTGAAGCTTTCTTT	CASSLLLGSDTEAFF
many	TRBV2	TRBJ1-1	TRBD1	12	TGTGCCAGCAGTTGGGACAGCTCTGAAGCTTTCTTT	CASSWDSSEAFF
NA	TRBV6-5	TRBJ1-1	NA	15	TGTGCCAGCAGTTACTCGTTCCGGGGGAGGACTGAAGCTTTCTTT	CASSYSFRGRTEAFF
NA	TRBV4-1	TRBJ1-1	NA	18	TGCGCCAGCAGCCCCCTGGGGGGTTGGGTGTCATATGACACTGAAGCTTTCTTT	CASSPLGGWVSYDTEAFF
many	TRBV28	TRBJ1-1	TRBD1	13	TGTGCCAGCATCCAAAGGGGGCGGACTGAAGCTTTCTTT	CASIQRGRTEAFF
many	TRBV29-1	TRBJ2-5	NA	12	TGCAGCGTTGGGTCGGGGCAAGAGACCCAGTACTTC	CSVGSGQETQYF
few	TRBV7-9	TRBJ2-4	TRBD1	13	TGTGCCGGCAGCTCCAGGGCCGGACAGGAAAGGTACTTC	CAGSSRAGQERYF
many	TRBV19	TRBJ2-7	NA	11	TGTGCCAGTAGCAGGGCCCACGAGCAGTACTTC	CASSRAHEQYF
NA	TRBV19	TRBJ2-7	TRBD1	14	TGTGCCAGTAGTCCAGGACAGGGGGCTAGCGAGCAGTACTTC	CASSPGQGASEQYF
many	TRBV15	TRBJ2-7	NA	16	TGTGCCACCAGCAGAGATCGGGGACACATATCGGGCGAGCAGTACTTC	CATSRDRGHISGEQYF
many	TRBV28	TRBJ2-2	NA	14	TGTGCCAGCAGTCGTCCACGGGGTGGCGGGGAGCTGTTTTTT	CASSRPRGGGELFF
many	TRBV27	TRBJ2-7	NA	17	TGTGCCAGCAGTTTATCCGGGTCATCCTCTCGCTCCTACGAGCAGTACTTC	CASSLSGSSSRSYEQYF
NA	TRBV7-9	TRBJ2-7	NA	15	TGTGCCAGCAGCTCCCGGGGCAGCAGCTCCTACGAGCAGTACTTC	CASSSRGSSSYEQYF
many	TRBV6-1	TRBJ1-2	NA	13	TGTGCCAGCAGTCAACTACCAGGTTATGGCTACACCTTC	CASSQLPGYGYTF
many	TRBV7-9	TRBJ1-1	TRBD1	15	TGTGCCAGCAGCCCGGGACAGGGGAGAATCGCTGAAGCTTTCTTT	CASSPGQGRIAEAFF
many	TRBV29-1	TRBJ1-2	TRBD1	13	TGCAGCGGAGGGGACAGAGCTAACTATGGCTACACCTTC	CSGGDRANYGYTF
many	TRBV28	TRBJ1-6	NA	17	TGTGCCAGCAGTTTGTGGGGGGACGTTCTTTACTCGTCACCCCTCCACTTT	CASSLWGDVLYSSPLHF
many	TRBV7-8	TRBJ1-1	TRBD1	16	TGTGCCAGCAGGATGATGAAACTCCAGGGGGACACTGAAGCTTTCTTT	CASRMMKLQGDTEAFF
many	TRBV20-1	TRBJ1-1	NA	13	TGCAGTGCCAGCGACGCCGAGGACGGTGAAGCTTTCTTT	CSASDAEDGEAFF
many	TRBV25-1	TRBJ1-3	NA	15	TGTGCCAGCAGTTCCCTGGACGGCTCTGGAAACACCATATATTTT	CASSSLDGSGNTIYF
NA	TRBV6-1	TRBJ2-5	NA	13	TGTGCCAGCAGTGTCGAGGGGTGGGAGACCCAGTACTTC	CASSVEGWETQYF
few	TRBV14	TRBJ2-5	TRBD2	18	TGTGCCAGCAGCCAAGATTTAGGGAGACTAGCGGGGAGAGAGACCCAGTACTTC	CASSQDLGRLAGRETQYF
many	TRBV6-2/TRBV6-3	TRBJ2-5	TRBD2	13	TGTGCCAGCAGATCCGGGACTAGTGGGACCCAGTACTTC	CASRSGTSGTQYF
many	TRBV19	TRBJ2-7	NA	12	TGTGCCAGTGCTAATCCTGGTGGAGAGCAGTACTTC	CASANPGGEQYF
NA	TRBV20-1	TRBJ2-5	NA	14	TGCAGTGCTAGAGGGTTTTCCGTCCAAGAGACCCAGTACTTC	CSARGFSVQETQYF
many	TRBV11-2	TRBJ1-1	NA	17	TGTGCCAGCAGCTTGCAAGGACAGTTCTCCATGAACACTGAAGCTTTCTTT	CASSLQGQFSMNTEAFF
NA	TRBV4-1	TRBJ2-5	TRBD1	15	TGCGCCAGCAGCCTACAGGGGTATTTCCAAGAGACCCAGTACTTC	CASSLQGYFQETQYF
many	TRBV24-1	TRBJ1-2	NA	12	TGTGCCACCAGTGACCACAGCTATGGCTACACCTTC	CATSDHSYGYTF
NA	TRBV7-3	TRBJ2-5	TRBD2	15	TGTGCCAGCAGCACCGGGACTAGCCCCCAAGAGACCCAGTACTTC	CASSTGTSPQETQYF
many	TRBV3-1	TRBJ2-7	NA	13	TGTGCCAGCAGCCATGGAGGGGCCTACGAGCAGTACTTC	CASSHGGAYEQYF
many	TRBV20-1	TRBJ2-7	TRBD2	13	TGCAGTGCTAGGGGGGGGGAACCTTACGAGCAGTACTTC	CSARGGEPYEQYF
many	TRBV11-2	TRBJ2-4	NA	14	TGTGCCAGCAGCTTAGCGGGACGGAAAAACATTCAGTACTTC	CASSLAGRKNIQYF
many	TRBV2	TRBJ2-7	NA	12	TGTGCCAGCAGTCCAGGCCGAAACGAGCAGTACTTC	CASSPGRNEQYF
few	TRBV6-1	TRBJ2-4	NA	13	TGTGCCATCAGTGAGGTCAGCAAAAACATTCAGTACTTC	CAISEVSKNIQYF
many	TRBV5-1	TRBJ2-7	NA	15	TGCGCCAGCAGCTTTCGGGCTGACAGCTCCTACGAGCAGTACTTC	CASSFRADSSYEQYF
many	TRBV20-1	TRBJ1-2	NA	13	TGCAGTGCTCCAGGGGCGTCGGATCGTGGCTACACCTTC	CSAPGASDRGYTF
many	TRBV6-5	TRBJ2-7	NA	14	TGTGCCAGCAGTTACGGGGGCGTCTCCTACGAGCAGTACTTC	CASSYGGVSYEQYF
many	TRBV5-1	TRBJ1-2	NA	13	TGCGCCAGCAGCTTGGACGCCTACTATGGCTACACCTTC	CASSLDAYYGYTF
NA	TRBV5-1	TRBJ2-2	TRBD1	16	TGCGCCAGCAGCCCGAGACAGGGGGCGGACACCGGGGAGCTGTTTTTT	CASSPRQGADTGELFF
many	TRBV30	TRBJ1-1	TRBD1	13	TGTGCCAACCGGGACAGGGAGAGTACTGAAGCTTTCTTT	CANRDRESTEAFF
NA	TRBV2	TRBJ2-5	NA	14	TGTGCCAGCAGGGAAGACACGGTGGCAGAGACCCAGTACTTC	CASREDTVAETQYF
NA	TRBV3-1	TRBJ2-5	TRBD2	14	TGTGCCAGCAGCCAGGGCGGGAGGAAAGAGACCCAGTACTTC	CASSQGGRKETQYF
many	TRBV11-1	TRBJ1-5	TRBD1	17	TGTGCCAGCTCCGCTGCGGGACAGGGAGGGACTTATCAGCCCCAGCATTTT	CASSAAGQGGTYQPQHF